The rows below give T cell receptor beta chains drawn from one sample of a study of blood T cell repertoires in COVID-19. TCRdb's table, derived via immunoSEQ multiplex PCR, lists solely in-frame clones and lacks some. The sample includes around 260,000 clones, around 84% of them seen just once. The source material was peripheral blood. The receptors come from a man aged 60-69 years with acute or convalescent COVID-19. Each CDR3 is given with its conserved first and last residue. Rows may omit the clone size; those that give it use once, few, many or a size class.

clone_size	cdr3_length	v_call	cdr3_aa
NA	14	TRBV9	CASSAGPVGDTQYF
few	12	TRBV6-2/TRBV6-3	CASSYFRDTQYF
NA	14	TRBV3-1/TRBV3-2	CASSPGQDSYEQYF
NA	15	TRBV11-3	CASSPSSGGIDTQYF
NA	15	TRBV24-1	CATSSNTGGRRELFF
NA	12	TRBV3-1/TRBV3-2	CASSRLSTEAFF
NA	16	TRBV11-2	CASSPRLSTSSYEQYF
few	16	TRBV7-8	CASSLGSGLAGYEQYF
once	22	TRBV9	CASSPRGDRTSGSTSGANVLTF
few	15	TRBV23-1	CASSQCRHRVYGYTF
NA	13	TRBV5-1	CASSPAGQNIQYF
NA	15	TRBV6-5	CASSRTTGVNEKLFF
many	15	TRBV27	CASGRGQEVNQPQHF
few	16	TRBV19	CASSIVWPPGGQPQHF
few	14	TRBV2	CASSRQGIYNEQFF
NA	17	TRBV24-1	CATSDQGSIHSNQPQHF
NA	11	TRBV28	CMSGNSYEQYF
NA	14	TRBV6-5	CASIPGQSSYEQYF
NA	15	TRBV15	CATSRDRGSNQPQHF
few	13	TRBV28	CASMVSSYNEQFF
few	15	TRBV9	CASSTESAYQETQYF
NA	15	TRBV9	CASSVTSLVAGELFF